A selection of T cell receptor beta chains follows, all from one sample in a study of regulatory T cells in long-lasting Graves disease. TCRdb re-called the multiplex PCR reads with MiXCR, one entry per CDR3 protein. The data contain about 430,000 distinct CDR3 sequences, 20% to 25% of them singletons. Sequences were derived from peripheral blood mononuclear cells (PBMCs), sampled when the disease was refractory, from a patient treated with antithyroid drugs. The receptors come from a female donor with Graves disease. Both conserved end residues are part of each CDR3. D genes are given only for firm matches. Size is stated for part of the rows, as once, few or many counts, or as a class when the clone is expanded.

size: many; D: NA; V: TRBV12-3/TRBV12-4; J: TRBJ1-1; DNA: TGTGCCAGCAGTTTTGGCGGCAACATAGAAGCTTTCTTT; CDR3: CASSFGGNIEAFF
size: few; D: TRBD1; V: TRBV19; J: TRBJ1-2; DNA: TGTGCCAGTAGGATTCATGGGACAGGCTATGGCTACACCTTC; CDR3: CASRIHGTGYGYTF
size: many; D: NA; V: TRBV12-3/TRBV12-4; J: TRBJ1-1; DNA: TGTGCCAGCACCCTTACAGGGTGGGACACTGAAGCTTTCTTT; CDR3: CASTLTGWDTEAFF
size: NA; D: NA; V: TRBV3-1; J: TRBJ1-1; DNA: TGTGCCAGCAGCCCTAGGATGAGCACTGAAGCTTTCTTT; CDR3: CASSPRMSTEAFF
size: NA; D: NA; V: TRBV13; J: TRBJ2-7; DNA: TGTGCCAGCAGCTTAGACCCCCAGCACTACGAGCAGTACTTC; CDR3: CASSLDPQHYEQYF
size: NA; D: TRBD2; V: TRBV10-3; J: TRBJ2-1; DNA: TGTGCCATCACGTTTTCGCGGGAGTCTTCCTACAATGAGCAGTTCTTC; CDR3: CAITFSRESSYNEQFF
size: many; D: NA; V: TRBV28; J: TRBJ2-5; DNA: TGTGCCAGCAGCCGACAGGCCCAAGAGACCCAGTACTTC; CDR3: CASSRQAQETQYF
size: many; D: NA; V: TRBV28; J: TRBJ2-7; DNA: TGTGCCAGCAGTTTATCCCCGGACCTCTACGAGCAGTACTTC; CDR3: CASSLSPDLYEQYF
size: many; D: NA; V: TRBV12-3/TRBV12-4; J: TRBJ1-2; DNA: TGTGCCAGCAGTTTAAGGCCTAACTATGGCTACACCTTC; CDR3: CASSLRPNYGYTF
size: many; D: NA; V: TRBV2; J: TRBJ2-2; DNA: TGTGCCAGCCAACCGAGTCAGGGCAACACCGGGGAGCTGTTTTTT; CDR3: CASQPSQGNTGELFF
size: NA; D: NA; V: TRBV30; J: TRBJ1-3; DNA: TGTGCCTGGACAGGGACTGGAAACACCATATATTTT; CDR3: CAWTGTGNTIYF
size: many; D: TRBD1; V: TRBV27; J: TRBJ1-1; DNA: TGTGCCAGCAGTCGGGACAGCATGAACACTGAAGCTTTCTTT; CDR3: CASSRDSMNTEAFF
size: many; D: NA; V: TRBV5-1; J: TRBJ2-7; DNA: TGCGCCAGCAGCTTGGACCTCGAGGCCCTCTACGAGCAGTACTTC; CDR3: CASSLDLEALYEQYF
size: many; D: TRBD1; V: TRBV20-1; J: TRBJ1-1; DNA: TGCAGTGCTAAGTTATGGGACAGCGACACAAACACTGAAGCTTTCTTT; CDR3: CSAKLWDSDTNTEAFF
size: few; D: NA; V: TRBV19; J: TRBJ1-1; DNA: TGTGCCAGTAGTTGGGGCGCAGGGAACACTGAAGCTTTCTTT; CDR3: CASSWGAGNTEAFF
size: few; D: TRBD2; V: TRBV4-2; J: TRBJ2-2; DNA: TGTGCCAGCAGCCAAGATCTGGTGGTGGCGGGAGAGTTCCGGGAGCTGTTTTTT; CDR3: CASSQDLVVAGEFRELFF
size: NA; D: TRBD2; V: TRBV7-9; J: TRBJ2-3; DNA: TGTGCCAGCAGCTTAGAAGCGGGGACCTTCACAGATACGCAGTATTTT; CDR3: CASSLEAGTFTDTQYF
size: many; D: TRBD2; V: TRBV29-1; J: TRBJ2-2; DNA: TGCAGCGTTGGGGGGGGTTCGAACACCGGGGAGCTGTTTTTT; CDR3: CSVGGGSNTGELFF
size: few; D: NA; V: TRBV9; J: TRBJ2-7; DNA: TGTGCCAGCAGCGGTGATTCAACCTACGAGCAGTACTTC; CDR3: CASSGDSTYEQYF
size: NA; D: NA; V: TRBV6-2/TRBV6-3; J: TRBJ2-6; DNA: TGTGCCAGCAGTTACGGGGCGGCGGCATCTGGGGCCAACGTCCTGACTTTC; CDR3: CASSYGAAASGANVLTF
size: many; D: NA; V: TRBV28; J: TRBJ1-2; DNA: TGTGCCAGCAGTTTAATAGGGAATTATGGCTACACCTTC; CDR3: CASSLIGNYGYTF
size: few; D: NA; V: TRBV3-1; J: TRBJ2-5; DNA: TGTGCCAGCAGCCAGATGCAGGGGTACGAGACCCAGTACTTC; CDR3: CASSQMQGYETQYF
size: few; D: NA; V: TRBV20-1; J: TRBJ2-7; DNA: TGCAGTGCTAGAGACCCCAGCTACGAGCAGTACTTC; CDR3: CSARDPSYEQYF
size: NA; D: NA; V: TRBV10-1; J: TRBJ2-7; DNA: TGTGCCATCAGTGATCCGGGGGCCTCCTACAGGTACGAGCAGTACTTC; CDR3: CAISDPGASYRYEQYF
size: few; D: NA; V: TRBV29-1; J: TRBJ2-4; DNA: TGCAGCGTCGCGCTAGTAAAGTACTTC; CDR3: CSVALVKYF
size: NA; D: TRBD1; V: TRBV5-1; J: TRBJ2-2; DNA: TGCGCCAGCAGGTCCGGGACAGGGAGGACCGGGGAGCTGCTTTTT; CDR3: CASRSGTGRTGELLF
size: once; D: TRBD2; V: TRBV6-1; J: TRBJ2-1; DNA: TGTGCCAGCATGACTAGCGGATACAATGAGCAGTTCTTC; CDR3: CASMTSGYNEQFF
size: NA; D: NA; V: TRBV29-1; J: TRBJ2-6; DNA: TGCAGCGCCCGGGGCTCTGGGGCCAACGTCCTGACTTTC; CDR3: CSARGSGANVLTF
size: many; D: NA; V: TRBV28; J: TRBJ1-4; DNA: TGTGCCAGCAGTTTAGGCGCCCGCGGGGGAGAAAAACTGTTTTTT; CDR3: CASSLGARGGEKLFF
size: many; D: TRBD2; V: TRBV27; J: TRBJ2-7; DNA: TGTGCCAGCAGTCCTTCGGGAGGACTAGCGGGGGGCTACGAGCAGTACTTC; CDR3: CASSPSGGLAGGYEQYF
size: NA; D: NA; V: TRBV12-3/TRBV12-4; J: TRBJ2-3; DNA: TGTGCCAGCGGCCGGACCGTAGATACGCAGTATTTT; CDR3: CASGRTVDTQYF
size: NA; D: NA; V: TRBV7-3; J: TRBJ2-1; DNA: TGTGCCAGCAGCTTAACGGCCCAGGGGGGTAGCGAGCAGTTCTTC; CDR3: CASSLTAQGGSEQFF
size: few; D: TRBD1; V: TRBV7-3; J: TRBJ2-2; DNA: TGTGCCAGCAGCTCCCTCCCGACAGGGATCACCGGGGAGCTGTTTTTT; CDR3: CASSSLPTGITGELFF
size: many; D: NA; V: TRBV7-8; J: TRBJ2-5; DNA: TGTGCCAGCAGCTGGGGGAGTTACCAAGAGACCCAGTACTTC; CDR3: CASSWGSYQETQYF
size: NA; D: TRBD1; V: TRBV2; J: TRBJ1-4; DNA: TGTGCCAGCCAACCCGGGACAGGGGTTGAAAAACTGTTTTTT; CDR3: CASQPGTGVEKLFF
size: many; D: NA; V: TRBV30; J: TRBJ1-2; DNA: TGTGCCTGGAGTTACAGAACTAACTATGGCTACACCTTC; CDR3: CAWSYRTNYGYTF
size: NA; D: NA; V: TRBV29-1; J: TRBJ2-5; DNA: TGCAGCGTTGAAGATGATAAGGAGGTGGGTAGTGAGCAGTACTTC; CDR3: CSVEDDKEVGSEQYF
size: NA; D: NA; V: TRBV19; J: TRBJ2-7; DNA: TGTGCCAGTAGTTTTAAACACGAGCAGTACTTC; CDR3: CASSFKHEQYF
size: few; D: NA; V: TRBV19; J: TRBJ1-4; DNA: TGTGCCAGTGCCCTTGGCCCGAATAATGAAAAACTGTTTTTT; CDR3: CASALGPNNEKLFF
size: NA; D: TRBD1; V: TRBV12-3/TRBV12-4; J: TRBJ1-3; DNA: TGTGCCAGCAGTCCCAGGGGGGGTGGCACCATATATTTT; CDR3: CASSPRGGGTIYF
size: few; D: NA; V: TRBV24-1; J: TRBJ2-5; DNA: TGTGCCACCAGTGGAGGACTCCACCAAGAGACCCAGTACTTC; CDR3: CATSGGLHQETQYF
size: many; D: TRBD2; V: TRBV30; J: TRBJ2-7; DNA: TGTGCCTGGGGAAAGCGGGACTCCTACGAGCAGTACTTC; CDR3: CAWGKRDSYEQYF